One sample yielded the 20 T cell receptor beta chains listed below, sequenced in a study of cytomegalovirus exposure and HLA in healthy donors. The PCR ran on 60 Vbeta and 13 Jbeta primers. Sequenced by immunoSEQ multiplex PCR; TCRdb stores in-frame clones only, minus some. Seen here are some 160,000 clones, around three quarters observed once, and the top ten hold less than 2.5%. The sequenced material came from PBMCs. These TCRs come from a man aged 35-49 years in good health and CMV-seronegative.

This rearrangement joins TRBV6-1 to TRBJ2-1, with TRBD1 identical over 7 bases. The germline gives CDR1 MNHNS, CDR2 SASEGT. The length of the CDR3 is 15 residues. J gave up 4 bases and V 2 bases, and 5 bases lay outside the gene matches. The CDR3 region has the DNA TGTGCCAGCAGTGAACCCGGGACAGTATACAATGAGCAGTTCTTC. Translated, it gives CASSEPGTVYNEQFF.

As DNA, the CDR3 is TGTGCCACCAGCAGTTTAGTAGCTAGCAATCAGCCCCAGCATTTT. This sequence encodes CATSSLVASNQPQHF. The V gene is TRBV15, the J gene TRBJ1-5; D is uncertain. Trimming stripped 3 bases from V and 0 bases from J, with 9 bases between. The CDR3 has 15 amino acids. Germline CDR1 and CDR2: LNHNV and YYDKDF (reference sequence).

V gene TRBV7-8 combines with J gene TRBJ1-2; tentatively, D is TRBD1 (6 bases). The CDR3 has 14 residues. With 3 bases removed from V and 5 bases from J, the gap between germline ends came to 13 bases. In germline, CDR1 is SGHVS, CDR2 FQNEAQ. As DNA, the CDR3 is TGTGCCAGCAGCTTTACAGGGTCCCCATATGGCTACACCTTC. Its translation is CASSFTGSPYGYTF.

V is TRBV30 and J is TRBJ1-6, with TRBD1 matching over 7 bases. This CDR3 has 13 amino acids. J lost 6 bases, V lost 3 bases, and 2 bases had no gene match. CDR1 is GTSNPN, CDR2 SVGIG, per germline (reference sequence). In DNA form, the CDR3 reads TGTGCCTGGAGGCGGGACAGTAATTCACCCCTCCACTTT. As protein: CAWRRDSNSPLHF. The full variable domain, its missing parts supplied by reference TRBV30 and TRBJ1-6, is SQTIHQWPATLVQPVGSPLSLECTVEGTSNPNLYWYRQAAGRGLQLLFYSVGIGQISSEVPQNLSASRPQDRQFILSSKKLLLSDSGFYLCAWRRDSNSPLHFGNGTRLTVT.

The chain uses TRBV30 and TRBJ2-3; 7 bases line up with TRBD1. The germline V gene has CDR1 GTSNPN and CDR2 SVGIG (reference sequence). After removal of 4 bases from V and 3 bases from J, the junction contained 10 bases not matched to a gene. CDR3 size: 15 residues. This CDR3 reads CAWNDRAGGTDTQYF. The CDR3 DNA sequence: TGTGCCTGGAATGATCGGGCAGGGGGAACAGATACGCAGTATTTT.

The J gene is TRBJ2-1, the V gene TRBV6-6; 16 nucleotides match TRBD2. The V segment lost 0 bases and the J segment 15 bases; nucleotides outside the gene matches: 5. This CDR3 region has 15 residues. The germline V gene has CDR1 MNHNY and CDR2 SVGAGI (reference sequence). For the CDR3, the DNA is TGTGCCAGCAGTTACTCTCTCGGGACTAGCGGGGGGGGGTTCTTC. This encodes CASSYSLGTSGGGFF.

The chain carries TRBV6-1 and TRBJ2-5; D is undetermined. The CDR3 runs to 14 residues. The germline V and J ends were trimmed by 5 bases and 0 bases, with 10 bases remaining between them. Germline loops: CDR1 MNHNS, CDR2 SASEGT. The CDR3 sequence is CASSHTVYQETQYF. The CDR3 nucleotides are TGTGCCAGCAGTCACACAGTTTACCAAGAGACCCAGTACTTC.

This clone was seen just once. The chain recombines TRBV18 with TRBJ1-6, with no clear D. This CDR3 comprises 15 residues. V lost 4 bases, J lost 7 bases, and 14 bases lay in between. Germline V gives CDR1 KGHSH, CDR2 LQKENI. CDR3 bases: TGTGCCAGCTCACTAACCCGGGTTGTGAATTCACCCCTCCACTTT. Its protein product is CASSLTRVVNSPLHF.

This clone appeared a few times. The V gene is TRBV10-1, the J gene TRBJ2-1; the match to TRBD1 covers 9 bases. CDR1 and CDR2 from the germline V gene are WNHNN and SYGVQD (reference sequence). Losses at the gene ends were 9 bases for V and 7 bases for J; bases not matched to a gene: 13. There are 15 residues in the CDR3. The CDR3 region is CASSNRTGAGNEQFF. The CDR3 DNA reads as TGCGCCAGTAGTAATCGGACAGGGGCAGGGAATGAGCAGTTCTTC.

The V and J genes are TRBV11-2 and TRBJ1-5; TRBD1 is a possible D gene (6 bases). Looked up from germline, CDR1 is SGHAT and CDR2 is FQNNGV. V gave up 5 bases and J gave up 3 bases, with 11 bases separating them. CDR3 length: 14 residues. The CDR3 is CASSDGQFNQPQHF. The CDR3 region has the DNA TGTGCCAGCAGCGACGGACAGTTCAATCAGCCCCAGCATTTT.

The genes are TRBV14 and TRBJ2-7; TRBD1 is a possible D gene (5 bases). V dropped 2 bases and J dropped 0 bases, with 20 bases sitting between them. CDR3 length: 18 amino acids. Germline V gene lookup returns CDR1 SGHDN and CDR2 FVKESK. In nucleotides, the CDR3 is TGTGCCAGCAGCCAAAGCCGCCTTGGACATACCAGCTCCTACGAGCAGTACTTC. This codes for CASSQSRLGHTSSYEQYF.

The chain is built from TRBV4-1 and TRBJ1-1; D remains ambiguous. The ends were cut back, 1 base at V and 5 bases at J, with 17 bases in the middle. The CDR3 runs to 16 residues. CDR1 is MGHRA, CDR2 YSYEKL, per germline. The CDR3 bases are TGCGCCAGCAGCCAAGTTTTGACTGTATCGAGAACTGAAGCTTTCTTT. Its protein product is CASSQVLTVSRTEAFF.

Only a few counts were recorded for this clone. The CDR3 DNA is TGTGCCAGTAGCCATACAGGGGTGGGTAACTATGGCTACACCTTC. Translation gives CASSHTGVGNYGYTF. V and J are TRBV19 and TRBJ1-2, with 7 bases matching TRBD1. V was clipped by 6 bases and J by 1 base; unmatched bases: 8. This CDR3 has 15 residues. Germline CDR1 is LNHDA and CDR2 is SQIVND (reference sequence). Full variable domain (missing parts from reference TRBV19 and TRBJ1-2): DGGITQSPKYLFRKEGQNVTLSCEQNLNHDAMYWYRQDPGQGLRLIYYSQIVNDFQKGDIAEGYSVSREKKESFPLTVTSAQKNPTAFYLCASSHTGVGNYGYTFGSGTRLTVV.

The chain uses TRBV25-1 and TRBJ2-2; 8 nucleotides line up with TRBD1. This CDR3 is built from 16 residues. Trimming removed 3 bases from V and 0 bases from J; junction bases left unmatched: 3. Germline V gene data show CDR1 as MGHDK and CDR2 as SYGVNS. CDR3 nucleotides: TGTGCCAGCAGTGACCCGGGACAGGCGAACACCGGGGAGCTGTTTTTT. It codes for CASSDPGQANTGELFF.

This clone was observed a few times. This CDR3 reads CASSQDGGAETQYF. In nucleotides, the CDR3 is TGTGCCAGCAGCCAAGATGGGGGGGCGGAGACCCAGTACTTC. This sequence joins TRBV4-2 and TRBJ2-5, with D possibly matching TRBD2 (7 bases). Germline V gene data show CDR1 as LGHNA and CDR2 as YNFKEQ. The CDR3 loop spans 14 amino acids. V lost 0 bases to trimming and J lost 5 bases, with 10 bases between them.

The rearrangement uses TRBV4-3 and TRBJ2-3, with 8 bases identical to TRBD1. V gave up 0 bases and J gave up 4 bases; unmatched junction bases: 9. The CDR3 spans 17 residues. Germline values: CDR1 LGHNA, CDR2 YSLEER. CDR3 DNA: TGCGCCAGCAGCCAAGATTGGACAGGGAGAGGGTCAGATACGCAGTATTTT. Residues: CASSQDWTGRGSDTQYF.

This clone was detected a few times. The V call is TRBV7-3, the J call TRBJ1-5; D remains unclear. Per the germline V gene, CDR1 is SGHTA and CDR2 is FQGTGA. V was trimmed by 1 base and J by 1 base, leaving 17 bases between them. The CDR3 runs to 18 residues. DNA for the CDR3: TGTGCCAGCAGCTTAAAATCTTTAGCCTACAAGAGCAATCAGCCCCAGCATTTT. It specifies CASSLKSLAYKSNQPQHF.

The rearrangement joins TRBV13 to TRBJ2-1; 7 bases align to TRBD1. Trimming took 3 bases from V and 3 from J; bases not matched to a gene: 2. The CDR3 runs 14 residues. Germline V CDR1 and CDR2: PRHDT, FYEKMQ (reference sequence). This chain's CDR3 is CASSLTGRYNEQFF. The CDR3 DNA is TGTGCCAGCAGCTTGACAGGGCGCTACAATGAGCAGTTCTTC.

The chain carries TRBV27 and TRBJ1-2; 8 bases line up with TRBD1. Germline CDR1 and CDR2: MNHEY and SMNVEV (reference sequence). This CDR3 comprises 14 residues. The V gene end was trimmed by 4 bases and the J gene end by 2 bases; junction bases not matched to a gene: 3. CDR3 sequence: CASSSSGGNYGYTF. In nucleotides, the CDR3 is TGTGCCAGCAGTTCCTCAGGGGGCAACTATGGCTACACCTTC.

The CDR3 region has the DNA TGTGCCAGCCGGGACAGGGACTCTTCTGGAAACACCATATATTTT. Its translation is CASRDRDSSGNTIYF. V is TRBV2 and J is TRBJ1-3; TRBD1 agrees at 9 bases. V dropped 8 bases and J dropped 1; count of bases not matched to a gene: 6. The germline gives CDR1 SNHLY, CDR2 FYNNEI. The CDR3 contains 15 residues. Drawing the rest from reference TRBV2 and TRBJ1-3, the complete variable domain is EPEVTQTPSHQVTQMGQEVILRCVPISNHLYFYWYRQILGQKVEFLVSFYNNEISEKSEIFDDQFSVERPDGSNFTLKIRSTKLEDSAMYFCASRDRDSSGNTIYFGEGSWLTVV.